This TCR beta chain was documented in a study of blood T cells in healthy people across ages. Researchers isolated at least 7 million PBMCs per sample. This clonotype was observed a few times. Germline CDR1 is ENHRY and CDR2 is SYGVKD. The length of the CDR3 is 11 residues. V was trimmed by 4 bases and J by 5 bases, leaving 5 bases between them. A second PCR of about 7 to 11 cycles used a sample-barcoded 5' primer and a J-beta primer mix. TCRdb reanalysed the 5' RACE reads using MiXCR and keeps one entry per CDR3 protein. Here the sample spans about 670,000 distinct CDR3 sequences, 52% being singletons.

This TCR was sampled from a woman aged 80 or over in good health. Sequenced input: blood. V usage is TRBV10-3 and J usage is TRBJ1-1, with unresolved D. The CDR3 sequence: CAISGGTEAFF. CDR3 sequence (DNA): TGTGCCATCAGTGGTGGAACTGAAGCTTTCTTT.